This T cell receptor (beta chain) was sequenced during a study of T cell responses to AZD1222 COVID-19 vaccine. Background on the study: Analysis merged second doses at about 4 or about 12 weeks.

Overall study results and limits: There were repertoire samples only from the period after the peak T cell response. White British donors predominated, females outnumbered males, and clonal diversity was possibly underestimated. After two AZD1222 doses, spike-specific TCR breadth and depth rose versus day 0.

Sequenced by immunoSEQ multiplex PCR; TCRdb stores in-frame clones only, minus some. This table holds roughly 100,000 clones, roughly 92% found once. CDR1 is SGHRS and CDR2 is YFSETQ in the germline V gene. The CDR3 length is 13 residues. Trimming removed 2 bases at V and 5 bases at J, with 11 bases between. A remark on this clone: Its antigen is not identified.

The source was peripheral blood, collected on day 0 of AZD1222 vaccination. This clonotype was sampled from an adult in good health. This chain uses TRBV5-1 with TRBJ2-7, with D uncertain. The CDR3 reads CASSFGSRNEQYF. The CDR3 nucleotides are TGCGCCAGCAGCTTCGGCAGTAGGAACGAGCAGTACTTC.